The clone carrying this T cell receptor beta chain was observed many times. Its matching antigen is unknown. TCRdb re-analysed the 5' RACE reads in MiXCR, keeping a single row per CDR3 protein. The sample includes hundreds of thousands of distinct CDR3 sequences, 8.6% of them seen just once. This sample is part of a study of identical twins. Study-level findings and limits: Insertion counts were lower in abundant cord blood beta clonotypes, a trend that memory repertoires did not show. Out-of-frame sharing of TCR alpha in monozygotic twins was underestimated by models.

V was pared by 1 base and J by 2 bases, with 6 bases of the junction left unmatched. This CDR3 is 17 amino acids long. CDR1 SGHVS and CDR2 FNYEAQ come from the germline V gene. These data were also filed under a second study, of yellow fever vaccine responses in identical twins.

The chain links TRBV7-6 to TRBJ2-1; 9 nucleotides match TRBD2. The sequence was collected from a woman between 18 and 29 years old in good health. The specimen sequenced was PBMCs. As DNA, the CDR3 is TGTGCCAGCAGCTTAGTTTCGGGCGGGAGGGCCTACAATGAGCAGTTCTTC. Translating it yields CASSLVSGGRAYNEQFF.